This T cell receptor beta chain derives from a study of T-cell memory formation after mild COVID-19. Study-level information: TCR clusters were mostly donor specific. The study, taken as a whole, reports: Cross-reactive memory appears to have joined, as suggested by some responding clones showing up in pre-infection memory.

Amplification by 5'RACE using constant-segment primers produced TCR alpha and TCR beta cDNA libraries that carried sample barcodes and UMIs. Each CDR3 protein gets one entry after TCRdb re-called the 5' RACE reads with MiXCR. The sample holds 280,000 or so distinct CDR3 sequences; 8% to 9% are singletons and the top ten take approximately 23%. Germline V CDR1 and CDR2: SGHTA, FQGNSA. V lost 5 bases to trimming and J lost 6 bases; unmatched junction nucleotides: 7. This CDR3 is built from 15 residues. About this clonotype: Its cognate antigen is unknown.

The chain recombines TRBV7-2 with TRBJ1-2, with 12 bases lining up with TRBD1. Sequenced material: PBMCs or a T cell subset sorted from them (not recorded which). The TCR sequence derives from a man younger than 30 who had mild COVID-19 (a few samples of this study predate the infection). Cell type and time point are not known. The CDR3 region is CASSRGDRGRDGYTF. Written as DNA, the CDR3 is TGTGCCAGCAGCCGGGGGGACAGGGGGCGCGATGGCTACACCTTC.